This record covers a single TCR beta chain. No patient received treatment before thyroid surgery. Germline CDR1 reads SGHAT; CDR2 reads FQNNGV. CDR3 length: 14 residues. Trimming cost V 6 bases and J 6 bases, with 18 bases left between them. These data are taken from a study of metastatic and nonmetastatic thyroid tumors. TCRdb reanalyzed the PCR reads with MiXCR. This table has some 54,000 clones, roughly a sixth appearing once. This TCR was recovered from a female donor with papillary thyroid cancer or a benign thyroid nodule (not recorded which). Some clones in this sample may be carry-over from other donors' samples. Sequenced: blood. V usage is TRBV11-2 and J usage is TRBJ2-7, with D possibly TRBD1 on 5 matching bases. The CDR3: CASSFPGRVGEQYF. The CDR3 coding sequence is TGTGCCAGCAGTTTCCCTGGCAGGGTGGGCGAGCAGTACTTC.